This T cell receptor beta chain was observed in a study of CD8 T cells in ankylosing spondylitis. A word on this clonotype: Its cognate antigen is unknown.

A quantitative 5'-RACE method, one with molecular barcodes, was used to make TCR beta libraries. TCRdb independently ran MiXCR on the 5' RACE reads; one entry per CDR3 protein. This table holds 350,000 to 450,000 distinct CDR3 sequences, approximately 26% found once. Points from the study as a whole: Disease-linked clones displayed a CD8+ phenotype and appeared relatively rarely in peripheral blood. Apparently characteristic of ankylosing spondylitis blood was a TCR beta motif (under ten highly homologous variants). Reactive arthritis synovial fluid and blood were previously reported to contain some motif variants. Matched synovial fluid from ankylosing spondylitis patients was reported to be enriched for disease-linked clones.

CDR3 length equals 15 residues. V was pared by 5 bases and J by 0 bases, with 14 bases between. Germline loops: CDR1 DFQATT, CDR2 SNEGSKA (reference sequence). The sample was blood, either unsorted or a sorted T cell fraction (not recorded which). The sequence was collected from a male donor with ankylosing spondylitis. The J gene is TRBJ1-3, the V gene TRBV20-1; maybe TRBD1 (5 bases). The CDR3 loop reads CSAGGAADSGNTIYF. The CDR3 DNA sequence: TGCAGTGCTGGTGGGGCGGCGGACTCTGGAAACACCATATATTTT.